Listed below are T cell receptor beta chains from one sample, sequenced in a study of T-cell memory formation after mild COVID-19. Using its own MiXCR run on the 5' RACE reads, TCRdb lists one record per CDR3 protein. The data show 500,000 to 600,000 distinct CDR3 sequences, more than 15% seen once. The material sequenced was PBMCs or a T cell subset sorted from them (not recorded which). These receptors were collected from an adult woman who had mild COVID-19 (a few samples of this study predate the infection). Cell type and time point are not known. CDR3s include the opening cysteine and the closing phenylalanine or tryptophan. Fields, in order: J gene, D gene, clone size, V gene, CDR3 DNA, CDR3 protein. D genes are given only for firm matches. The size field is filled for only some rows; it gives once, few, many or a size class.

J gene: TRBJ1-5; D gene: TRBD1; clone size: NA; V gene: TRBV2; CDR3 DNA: TGTGCCAGCAGTACGAGGGACAGTTCCAATCAGCCCCAGCATTTT; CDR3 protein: CASSTRDSSNQPQHF
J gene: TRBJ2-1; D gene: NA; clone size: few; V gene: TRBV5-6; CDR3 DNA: TGTGCCAGCAGCTTGACCGGGAGATACAATGAGCAGTTCTTC; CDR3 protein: CASSLTGRYNEQFF
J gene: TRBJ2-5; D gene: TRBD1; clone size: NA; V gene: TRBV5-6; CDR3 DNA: TGTGCCAGCAGCTCGACAGGGTTTGTAAAGGAGACCCAGTACTTC; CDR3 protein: CASSSTGFVKETQYF
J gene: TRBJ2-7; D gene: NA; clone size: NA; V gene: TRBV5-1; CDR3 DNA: TGCGCCAGCAGCCTGTTCGGAGCTTTCCCCGTGGGGGGCGAGCAGTACTTC; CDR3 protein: CASSLFGAFPVGGEQYF
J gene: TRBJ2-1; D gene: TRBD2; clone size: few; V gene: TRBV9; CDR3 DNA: TGTGCCAGCAGCGAGGGGGGACTAGCGGGGTCCGGGAAGTTCTTC; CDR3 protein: CASSEGGLAGSGKFF
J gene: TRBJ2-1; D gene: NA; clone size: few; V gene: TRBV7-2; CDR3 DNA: TGTGCCAGCAGCTCCCCGACTGGCTACAATGAGCAGTTCTTC; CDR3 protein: CASSSPTGYNEQFF
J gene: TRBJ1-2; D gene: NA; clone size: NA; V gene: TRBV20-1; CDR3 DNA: TGCAGTGCTAGTCCCGACTCCCGGGGGCTTGGCTACACCTTC; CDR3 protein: CSASPDSRGLGYTF
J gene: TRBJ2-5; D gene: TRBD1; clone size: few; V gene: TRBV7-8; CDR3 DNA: TGTGCCAGCAGCCCGAAACGGGACAGGGGGCGAGAGACCCAGTACTTC; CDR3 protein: CASSPKRDRGRETQYF
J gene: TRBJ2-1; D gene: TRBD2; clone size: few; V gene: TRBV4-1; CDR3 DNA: TGCGCCAGCAGCCACTCCCCGGGACTAGCGGGAGGCCCCCAAGAGCAGTTCTTC; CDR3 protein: CASSHSPGLAGGPQEQFF
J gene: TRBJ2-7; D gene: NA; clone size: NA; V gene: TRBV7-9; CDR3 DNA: TGTGCCAGCAGCCGAAAAACATCCTACGAGCAGTACTTC; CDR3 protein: CASSRKTSYEQYF
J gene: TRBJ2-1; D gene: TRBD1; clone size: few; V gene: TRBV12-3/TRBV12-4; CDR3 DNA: TGTGCCAGCAGTTTATCAGGGACAGGGGGCAATGAGCAGTTCTTC; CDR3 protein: CASSLSGTGGNEQFF
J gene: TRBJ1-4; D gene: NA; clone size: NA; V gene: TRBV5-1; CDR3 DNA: TGCGCCAGCAGCCCGTCGGGTCCAACTAATGAAAAACTGTTTTTT; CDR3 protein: CASSPSGPTNEKLFF
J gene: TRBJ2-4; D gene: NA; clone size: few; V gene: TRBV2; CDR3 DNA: TGTGCCTACCAGACCCGGGGGCTGGCCAAAAACATTCAGTACTTC; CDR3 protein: CAYQTRGLAKNIQYF
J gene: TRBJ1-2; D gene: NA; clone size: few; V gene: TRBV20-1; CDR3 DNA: TGCAGTGCTCCACCCCGGGGGGTCGCGGGGTATGGCTACACCTTC; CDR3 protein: CSAPPRGVAGYGYTF
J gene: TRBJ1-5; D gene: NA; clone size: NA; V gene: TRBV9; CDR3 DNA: TGTGCCAGCAGCGTCGAACCAACAGGGAATCAGCCCCAGCATTTT; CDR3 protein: CASSVEPTGNQPQHF
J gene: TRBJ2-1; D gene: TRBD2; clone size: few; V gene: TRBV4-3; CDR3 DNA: TGCGCCAGCAGCCAAGTCCCGGGACTAGCGGGGATGAACTACAATGAGCAGTTCTTC; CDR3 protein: CASSQVPGLAGMNYNEQFF
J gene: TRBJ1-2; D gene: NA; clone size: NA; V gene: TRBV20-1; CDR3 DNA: TGCAGTGCTAGTTTAGGGGTTAACTATGGCTACACCTTC; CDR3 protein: CSASLGVNYGYTF
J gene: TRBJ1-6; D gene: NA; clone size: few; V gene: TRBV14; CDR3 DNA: TGTGCCAGCAGCCAAGATACGGTCAGCTCCTCACCCCTCCACTTT; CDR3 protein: CASSQDTVSSSPLHF
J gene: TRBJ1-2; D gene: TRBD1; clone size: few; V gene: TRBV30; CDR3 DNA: TGTGCCTGGAGTGAGCTACAGGGGGGCGGCTATGGCTACACCTTC; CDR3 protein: CAWSELQGGGYGYTF
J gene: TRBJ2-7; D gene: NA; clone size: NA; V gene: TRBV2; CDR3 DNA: TGTGCCAGCAGTGAGACAGACTACGAGCAGTACTTC; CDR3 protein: CASSETDYEQYF
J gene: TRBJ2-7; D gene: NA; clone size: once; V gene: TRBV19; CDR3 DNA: TGTGCCAGTAGAGGCGGGGACGAGCAGTACTTC; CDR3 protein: CASRGGDEQYF
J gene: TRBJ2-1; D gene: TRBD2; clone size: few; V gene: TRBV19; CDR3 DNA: TGTGCCAGTAGTATAGTCTCTAGCGGGTACAATGAGCAGTTCTTC; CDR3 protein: CASSIVSSGYNEQFF
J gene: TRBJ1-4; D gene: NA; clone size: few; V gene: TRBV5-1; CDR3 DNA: TGCGCCAGCAGCTCGGGGCGACAGGCAACTAATGAAAAACTGTTTTTT; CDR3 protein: CASSSGRQATNEKLFF
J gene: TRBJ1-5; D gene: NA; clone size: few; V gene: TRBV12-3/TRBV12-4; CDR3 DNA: TGTGCCAGCAGTTTAGACAATAGCAATCAGCCCCAGCATTTT; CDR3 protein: CASSLDNSNQPQHF
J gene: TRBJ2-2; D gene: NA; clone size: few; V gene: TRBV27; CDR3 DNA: TGTGCCAGCAGACTTGACAGGAACACCGGGGAGCTGTTTTTT; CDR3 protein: CASRLDRNTGELFF
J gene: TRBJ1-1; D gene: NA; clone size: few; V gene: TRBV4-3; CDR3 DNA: TGCGCCAGCAGCCAAGATGGGGGGCGGGGGTGGAACACTGAAGCTTTCTTT; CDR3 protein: CASSQDGGRGWNTEAFF
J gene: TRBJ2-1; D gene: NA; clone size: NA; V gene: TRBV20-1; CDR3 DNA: TGCAGTGCTAGGGAAGGGCCGGGGGATGAGCAGTTCTTC; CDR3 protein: CSAREGPGDEQFF
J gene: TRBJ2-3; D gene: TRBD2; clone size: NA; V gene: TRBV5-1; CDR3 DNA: TGCGCCAGCAGCTTGGGGCTAGCGGGGCCGCCATCGGATACGCAGTATTTT; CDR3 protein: CASSLGLAGPPSDTQYF
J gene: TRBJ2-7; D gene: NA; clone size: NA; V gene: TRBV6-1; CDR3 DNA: TGTGCCAGCAGTGTTTTTCACTCCTACGAGCAGTACTTC; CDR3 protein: CASSVFHSYEQYF
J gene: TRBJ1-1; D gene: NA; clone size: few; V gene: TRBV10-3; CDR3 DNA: TGTGCCATCAGTGGGTACACGGGTATGAACACTGAAGCTTTCTTT; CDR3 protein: CAISGYTGMNTEAFF
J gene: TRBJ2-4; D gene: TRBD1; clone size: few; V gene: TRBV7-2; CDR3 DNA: TGTGCCAGCAGCTCACCGGACAGGGGGCCGGACTTC; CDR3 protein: CASSSPDRGPDF
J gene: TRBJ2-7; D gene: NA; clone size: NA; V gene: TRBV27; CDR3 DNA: TGTGCCAGCAGTTCTCCACTGGACAGCTACGAGCAGTACTTC; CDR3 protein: CASSSPLDSYEQYF
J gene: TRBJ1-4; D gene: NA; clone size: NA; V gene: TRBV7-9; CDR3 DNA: TGTGCCAGCAGCCTCCGGGACGCCTCAAATGAAAAACTGTTTTTT; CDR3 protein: CASSLRDASNEKLFF
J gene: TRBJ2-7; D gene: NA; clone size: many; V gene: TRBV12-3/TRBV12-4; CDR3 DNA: TGTGCCAGCACCCTCGACCCGCGGTCCGGGCAGTACTTC; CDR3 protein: CASTLDPRSGQYF
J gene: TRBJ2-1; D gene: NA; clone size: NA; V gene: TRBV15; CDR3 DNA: TGTGCCACCAGCAGAGATGCAGTTTACAATGAGCAGTTCTTC; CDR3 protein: CATSRDAVYNEQFF
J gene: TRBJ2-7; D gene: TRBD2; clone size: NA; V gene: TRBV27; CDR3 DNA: TGTGCCAGCAAGGGTGGGGACTACCCGCCGTACGAGCAGTACTTC; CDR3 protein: CASKGGDYPPYEQYF
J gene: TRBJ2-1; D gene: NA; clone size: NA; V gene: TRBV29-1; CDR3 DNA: TGCAGCGTTGGGTTTAACACCGTACTCAATGAGCAGTTATTC; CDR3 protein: CSVGFNTVLNEQLF
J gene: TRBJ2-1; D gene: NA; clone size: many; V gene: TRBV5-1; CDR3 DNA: TGCGCCAGCAGCTTGGGGGAACCCCCAGATGAGCAGTTCTTC; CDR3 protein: CASSLGEPPDEQFF
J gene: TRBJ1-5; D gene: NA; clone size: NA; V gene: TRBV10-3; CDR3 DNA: TGTGCCATCCAGGGTAGCAATCAGCCCCAGCATTTT; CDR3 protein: CAIQGSNQPQHF
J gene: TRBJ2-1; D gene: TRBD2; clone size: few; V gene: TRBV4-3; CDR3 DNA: TGCGCCAGCAGCCAGCTATCGTGGGGGAGGGATGAGCAGTTCTTC; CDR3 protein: CASSQLSWGRDEQFF
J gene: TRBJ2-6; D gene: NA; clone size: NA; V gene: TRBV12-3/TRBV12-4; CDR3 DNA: TGTGCCAGCAGTTTACGTTGGGGGGCTGGGGCCAACGTCCTGACTTTC; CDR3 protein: CASSLRWGAGANVLTF
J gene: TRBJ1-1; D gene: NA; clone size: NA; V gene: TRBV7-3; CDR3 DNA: TGTGCCAGCAGCTCCGACGGAGACACTGAAGCTTTCTTT; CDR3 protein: CASSSDGDTEAFF
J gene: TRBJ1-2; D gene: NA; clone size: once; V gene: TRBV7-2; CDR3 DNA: TGTGCCAGCAGCTCACGAGACAGCTATGGCTACACCTTC; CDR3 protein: CASSSRDSYGYTF
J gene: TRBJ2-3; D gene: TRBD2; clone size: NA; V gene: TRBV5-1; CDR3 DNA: TGCGCCAGCAGATCCATTAGCGGGAGCGGGACAGATACGCAGTATTTT; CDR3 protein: CASRSISGSGTDTQYF
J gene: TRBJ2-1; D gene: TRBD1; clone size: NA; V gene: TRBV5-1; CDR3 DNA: TGCGCCAGCAGCTTGAGCCGGCAGGGGGCACCGTACAATGAGCAGTTCTTC; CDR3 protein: CASSLSRQGAPYNEQFF
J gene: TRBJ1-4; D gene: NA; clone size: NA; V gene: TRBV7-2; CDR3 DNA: TGTGCCAGCAGCTTAGGGGTCTCAAGCCCACTGTTCGGGGAAAAACTGTTTTTT; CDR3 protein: CASSLGVSSPLFGEKLFF